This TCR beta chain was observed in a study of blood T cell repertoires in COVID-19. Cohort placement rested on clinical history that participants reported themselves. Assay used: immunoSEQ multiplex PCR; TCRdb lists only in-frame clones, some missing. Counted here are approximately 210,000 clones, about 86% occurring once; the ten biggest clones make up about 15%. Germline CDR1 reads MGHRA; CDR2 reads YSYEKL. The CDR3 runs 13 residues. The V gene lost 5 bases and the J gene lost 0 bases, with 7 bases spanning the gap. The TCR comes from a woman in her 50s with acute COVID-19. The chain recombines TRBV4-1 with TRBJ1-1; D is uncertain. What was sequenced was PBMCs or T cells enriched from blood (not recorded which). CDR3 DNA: TGCGCCAGCAGCTTTACACTGAACACTGAAGCTTTCTTT. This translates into CASSFTLNTEAFF.